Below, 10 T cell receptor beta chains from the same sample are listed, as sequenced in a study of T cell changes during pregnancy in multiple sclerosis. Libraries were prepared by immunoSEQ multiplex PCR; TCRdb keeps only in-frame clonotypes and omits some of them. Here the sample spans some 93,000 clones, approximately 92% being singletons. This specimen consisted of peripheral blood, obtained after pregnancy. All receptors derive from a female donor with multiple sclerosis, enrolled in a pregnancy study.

In DNA form, the CDR3 reads TGTGCCAGCAGCTCCCCCTTTCTGGCGGGGGGGCAAGAGACCCAGTACTTC. Protein sequence: CASSSPFLAGGQETQYF. V is TRBV13 and J is TRBJ2-5, with 9 bases aligning to TRBD2. V dropped 4 bases and J dropped 2; count of bases not matched to a gene: 11. Looked up from germline, CDR1 is PRHDT and CDR2 is FYEKMQ (reference sequence). CDR3 size: 17 residues.

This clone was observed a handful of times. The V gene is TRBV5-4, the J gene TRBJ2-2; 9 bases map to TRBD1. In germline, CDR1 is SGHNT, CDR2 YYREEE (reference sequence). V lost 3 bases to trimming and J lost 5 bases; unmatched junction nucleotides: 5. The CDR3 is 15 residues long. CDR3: CASSSGTGFTGELFF. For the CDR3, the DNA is TGTGCCAGCAGCTCCGGGACAGGGTTTACCGGGGAGCTGTTTTTT.

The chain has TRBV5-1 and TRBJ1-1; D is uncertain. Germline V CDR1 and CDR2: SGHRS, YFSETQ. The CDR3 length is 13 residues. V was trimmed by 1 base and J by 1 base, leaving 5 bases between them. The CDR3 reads CASSLTGNTEAFF. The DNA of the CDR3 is TGCGCCAGCAGCTTGACCGGGAACACTGAAGCTTTCTTT.

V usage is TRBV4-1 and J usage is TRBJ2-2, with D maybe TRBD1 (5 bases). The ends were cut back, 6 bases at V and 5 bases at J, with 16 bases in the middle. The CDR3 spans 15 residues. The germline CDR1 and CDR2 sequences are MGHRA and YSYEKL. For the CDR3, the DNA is TGCGCCAGCAGTCCAAGGGGAATCGAGACCGGGGAGCTGTTTTTT. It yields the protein CASSPRGIETGELFF.

CDR3 sequence: CASSDDRGQETQYF. Written as DNA, the CDR3 is TGTGCCAGCAGCGACGACAGGGGGCAAGAGACCCAGTACTTC. This chain joins TRBV2 and TRBJ2-5, with 9 bases lining up with TRBD1. The trim removed 6 bases at V and 2 bases at J, leaving 4 bases unmatched. The germline gives CDR1 SNHLY, CDR2 FYNNEI. This CDR3 is built from 14 residues.

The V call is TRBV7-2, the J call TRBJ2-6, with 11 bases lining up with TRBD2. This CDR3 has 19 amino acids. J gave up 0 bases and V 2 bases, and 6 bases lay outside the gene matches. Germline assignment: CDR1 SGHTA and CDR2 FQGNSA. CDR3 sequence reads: CASSLSITSGGSGANVLTF. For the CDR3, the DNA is TGTGCCAGCAGCTTAAGCATCACTAGCGGGGGCTCTGGGGCCAACGTCCTGACTTTC.

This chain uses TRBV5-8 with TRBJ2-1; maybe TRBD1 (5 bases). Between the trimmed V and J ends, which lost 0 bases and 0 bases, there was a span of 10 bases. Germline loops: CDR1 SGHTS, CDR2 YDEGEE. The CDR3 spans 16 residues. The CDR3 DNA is TGTGCCAGCAGCTTGGCACAGGTCAGCTCCTACAATGAGCAGTTCTTC. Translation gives CASSLAQVSSYNEQFF.

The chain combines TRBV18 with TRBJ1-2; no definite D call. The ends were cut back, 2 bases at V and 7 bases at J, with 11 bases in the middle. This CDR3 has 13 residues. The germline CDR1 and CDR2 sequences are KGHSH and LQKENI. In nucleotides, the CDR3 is TGTGCCAGCTCACCAGGGAACGGAGGTGGCTACACCTTC. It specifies CASSPGNGGGYTF.

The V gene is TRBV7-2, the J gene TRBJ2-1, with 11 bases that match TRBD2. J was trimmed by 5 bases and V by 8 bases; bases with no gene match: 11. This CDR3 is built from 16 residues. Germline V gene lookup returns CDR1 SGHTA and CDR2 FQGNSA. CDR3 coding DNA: TGTGCCAGCTTTCGGAGGGGGACTAGCGGCAACAATGAGCAGTTCTTC. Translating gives CASFRRGTSGNNEQFF.

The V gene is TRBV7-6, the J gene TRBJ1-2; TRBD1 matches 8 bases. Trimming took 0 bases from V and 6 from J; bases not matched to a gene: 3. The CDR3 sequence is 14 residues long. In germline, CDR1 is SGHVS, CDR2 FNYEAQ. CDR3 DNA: TGTGCCAGCAGCTTAGCTCCACAGGGGGATGGCTACACCTTC. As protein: CASSLAPQGDGYTF.